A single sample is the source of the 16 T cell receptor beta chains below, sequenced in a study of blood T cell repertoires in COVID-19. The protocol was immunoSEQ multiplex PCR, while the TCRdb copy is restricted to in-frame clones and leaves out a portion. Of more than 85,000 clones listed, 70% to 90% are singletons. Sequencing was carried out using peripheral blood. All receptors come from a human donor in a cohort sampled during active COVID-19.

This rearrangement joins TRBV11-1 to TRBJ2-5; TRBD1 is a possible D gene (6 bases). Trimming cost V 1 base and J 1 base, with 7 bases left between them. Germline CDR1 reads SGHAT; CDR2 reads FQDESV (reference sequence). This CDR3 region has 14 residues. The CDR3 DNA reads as TGTGCCAGCAGCTTAGAAGGGGGCCAAGAGACCCAGTACTTC. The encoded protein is CASSLEGGQETQYF.

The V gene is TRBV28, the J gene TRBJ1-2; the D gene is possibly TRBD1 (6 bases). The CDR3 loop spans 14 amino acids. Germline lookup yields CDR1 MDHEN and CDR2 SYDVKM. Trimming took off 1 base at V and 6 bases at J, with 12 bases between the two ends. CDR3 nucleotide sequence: TGTGCCAGCAGTTTATACAGGGTGGGAGATGGCTACACCTTC. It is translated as CASSLYRVGDGYTF.

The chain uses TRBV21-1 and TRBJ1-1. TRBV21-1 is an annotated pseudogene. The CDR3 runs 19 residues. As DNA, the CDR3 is TGTGCCAGCAGCTGGGGGGGGTCTCAAAAGGAGCAAATGAACACTGAAGCTTTCTTT. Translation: CASSWGGSQKEQMNTEAFF.

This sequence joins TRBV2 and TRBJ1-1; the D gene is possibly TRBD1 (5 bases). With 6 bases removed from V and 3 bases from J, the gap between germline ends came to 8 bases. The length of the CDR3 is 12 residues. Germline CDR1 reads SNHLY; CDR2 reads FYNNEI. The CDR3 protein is CASRLGDTEAFF. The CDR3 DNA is TGTGCCAGCAGATTAGGGGACACTGAAGCTTTCTTT. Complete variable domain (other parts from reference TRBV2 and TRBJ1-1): EPEVTQTPSHQVTQMGQEVILRCVPISNHLYFYWYRQILGQKVEFLVSFYNNEISEKSEIFDDQFSVERPDGSNFTLKIRSTKLEDSAMYFCASRLGDTEAFFGQGTRLTVV.

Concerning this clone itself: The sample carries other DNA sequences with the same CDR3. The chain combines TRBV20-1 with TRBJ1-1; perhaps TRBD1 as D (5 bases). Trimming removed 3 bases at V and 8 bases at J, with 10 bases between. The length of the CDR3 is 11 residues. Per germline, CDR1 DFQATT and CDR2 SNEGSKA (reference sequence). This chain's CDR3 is CSASRGTEAFF. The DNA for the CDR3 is TGCAGTGCTAGTCGGGGGACGGAAGCTTTCTTT.

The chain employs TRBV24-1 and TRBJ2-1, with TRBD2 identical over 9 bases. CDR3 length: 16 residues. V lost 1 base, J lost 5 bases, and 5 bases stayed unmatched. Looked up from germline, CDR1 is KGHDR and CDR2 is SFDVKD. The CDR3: CATSDLGLAGNNEQFF. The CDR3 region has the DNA TGTGCCACCAGTGATTTAGGGCTAGCGGGAAACAATGAGCAGTTCTTC.

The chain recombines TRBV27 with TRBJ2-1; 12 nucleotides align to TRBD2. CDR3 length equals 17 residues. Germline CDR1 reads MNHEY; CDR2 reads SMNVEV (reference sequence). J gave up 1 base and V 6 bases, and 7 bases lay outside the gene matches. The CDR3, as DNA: TGTGCCAGCAGACCCGGACTAGCGGGAATGTCCTACAATGAGCAGTTCTTC. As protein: CASRPGLAGMSYNEQFF.

In DNA, the CDR3 is TGCGCCAGCAGCCAACCCGTACAGGGGTTGAATTCACCCCTCCACTTT. Protein: CASSQPVQGLNSPLHF. The gene calls are TRBV4-1 and TRBJ1-6; 7 bases line up with TRBD1. The CDR3 contains 16 residues. Germline-derived CDR1 and CDR2 are MGHRA and YSYEKL. Unmatched junction bases numbered 8, after V lost 2 bases and J lost 7 bases.

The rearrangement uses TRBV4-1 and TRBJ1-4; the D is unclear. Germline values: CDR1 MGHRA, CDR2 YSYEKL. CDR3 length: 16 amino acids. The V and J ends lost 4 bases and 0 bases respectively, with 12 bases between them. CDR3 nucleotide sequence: TGCGCCAGCAGCCTTGCGGAGACCACAACTAATGAAAAACTGTTTTTT. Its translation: CASSLAETTTNEKLFF.

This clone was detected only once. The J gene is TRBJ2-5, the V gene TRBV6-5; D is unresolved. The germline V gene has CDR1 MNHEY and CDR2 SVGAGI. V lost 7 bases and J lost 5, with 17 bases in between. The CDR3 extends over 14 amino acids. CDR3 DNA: TGTGCCAGCACCGAGAGTTGGTTCGAGGAGACCCAGTACTTC. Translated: CASTESWFEETQYF.

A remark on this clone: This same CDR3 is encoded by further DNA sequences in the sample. The DNA of the CDR3 is TGTGCCAGCAGTTCAAGCCTCACAGATACGCAGTATTTT. This gives the protein CASSSSLTDTQYF. V gene TRBV27 combines with J gene TRBJ2-3; D remains ambiguous. V was clipped by 4 bases and J by 2 bases, with 7 bases between them. Germline V lookup: CDR1 MNHEY, CDR2 SMNVEV (reference sequence). The length of the CDR3 is 13 residues.

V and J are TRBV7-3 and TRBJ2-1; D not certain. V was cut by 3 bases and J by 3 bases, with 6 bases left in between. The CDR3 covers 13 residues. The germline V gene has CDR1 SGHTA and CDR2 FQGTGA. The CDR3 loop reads CASSFNGYNEQFF. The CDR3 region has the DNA TGTGCCAGCAGCTTTAACGGCTACAATGAGCAGTTCTTC.

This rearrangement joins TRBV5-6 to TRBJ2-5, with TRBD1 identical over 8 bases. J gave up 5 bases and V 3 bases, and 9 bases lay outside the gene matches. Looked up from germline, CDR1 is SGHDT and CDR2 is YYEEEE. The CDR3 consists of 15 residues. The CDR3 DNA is TGTGCCAGCAGCTACGACGTCAGGGGGCCGGAGACCCAGTACTTC. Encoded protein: CASSYDVRGPETQYF. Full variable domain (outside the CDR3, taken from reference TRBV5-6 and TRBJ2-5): DAGVTQSPTHLIKTRGQQVTLRCSPKSGHDTVSWYQQALGQGPQFIFQYYEEEERQRGNFPDRFSGHQFPNYSSELNVNALLLGDSALYLCASSYDVRGPETQYFGPGTRLLVL.

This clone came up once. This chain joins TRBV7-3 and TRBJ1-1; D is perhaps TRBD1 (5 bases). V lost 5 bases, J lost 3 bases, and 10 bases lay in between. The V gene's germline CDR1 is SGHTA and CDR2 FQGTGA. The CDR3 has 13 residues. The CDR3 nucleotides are TGTGCCAGCAGCCCCGACAGTTACACTGAAGCTTTCTTT. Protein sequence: CASSPDSYTEAFF.

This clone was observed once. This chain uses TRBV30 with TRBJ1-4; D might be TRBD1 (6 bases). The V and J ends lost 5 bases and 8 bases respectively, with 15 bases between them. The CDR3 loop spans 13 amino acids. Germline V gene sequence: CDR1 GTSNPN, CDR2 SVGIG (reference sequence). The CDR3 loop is CAWSLGQTEKLFF. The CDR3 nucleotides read TGTGCCTGGTCCCTCGGACAGACGGAAAAACTGTTTTTT. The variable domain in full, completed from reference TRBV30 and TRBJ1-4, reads SQTIHQWPATLVQPVGSPLSLECTVEGTSNPNLYWYRQAAGRGLQLLFYSVGIGQISSEVPQNLSASRPQDRQFILSSKKLLLSDSGFYLCAWSLGQTEKLFFGSGTQLSVL.

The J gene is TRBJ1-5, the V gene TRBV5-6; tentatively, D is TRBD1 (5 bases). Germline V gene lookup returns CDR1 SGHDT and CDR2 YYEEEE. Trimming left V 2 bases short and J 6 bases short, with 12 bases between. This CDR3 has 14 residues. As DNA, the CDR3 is TGTGCCAGCAGCTTTAGCATGGGGGGTCAGCCCCAGCATTTT. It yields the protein CASSFSMGGQPQHF.